This T cell receptor (beta chain) was observed in a study of blood T cell repertoires in COVID-19. About the research overall: The samples span acute and convalescent COVID-19 from the United States, Italy and Spain.

The CDR3 consists of 16 residues. Germline values: CDR1 WNHNN, CDR2 SYGVQD (reference sequence). Between the trimmed V and J ends, which lost 0 bases and 6 bases, there was a span of 15 bases. This clone occurred a few times. Only in-frame clones appear in the TCRdb table, and some are missing; sequencing was by immunoSEQ multiplex PCR. The sample holds some 57,000 clones, roughly 88% seen once. The specimen sequenced was peripheral blood. The chain combines TRBV10-1 with TRBJ2-1, with a possible D match to TRBD2 (6 bases). The sequence derives from an elderly woman with acute or convalescent COVID-19. This chain's CDR3 is CASSESRDSRLNEQFF. The CDR3 nucleotides are TGCGCCAGCAGTGAGTCACGGGACTCGCGTCTCAATGAGCAGTTCTTC.